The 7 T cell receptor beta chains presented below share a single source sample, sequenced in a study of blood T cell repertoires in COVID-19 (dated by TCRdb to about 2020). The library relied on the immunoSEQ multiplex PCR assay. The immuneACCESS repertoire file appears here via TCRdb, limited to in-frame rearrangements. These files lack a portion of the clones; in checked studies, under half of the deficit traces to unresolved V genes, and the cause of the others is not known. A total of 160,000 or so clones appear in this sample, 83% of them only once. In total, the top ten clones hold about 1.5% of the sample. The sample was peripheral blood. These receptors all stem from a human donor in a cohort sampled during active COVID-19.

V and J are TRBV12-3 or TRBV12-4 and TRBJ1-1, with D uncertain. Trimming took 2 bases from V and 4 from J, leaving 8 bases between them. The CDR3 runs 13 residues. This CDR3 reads CASSLRGPTEAFF. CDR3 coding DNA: TGTGCCAGCAGTTTAAGAGGGCCCACTGAAGCTTTCTTT.

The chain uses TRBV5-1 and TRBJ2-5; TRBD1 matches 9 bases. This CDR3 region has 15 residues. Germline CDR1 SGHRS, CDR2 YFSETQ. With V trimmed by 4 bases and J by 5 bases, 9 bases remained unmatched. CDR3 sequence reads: CASSTDPGTGETQYF. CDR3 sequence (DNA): TGCGCCAGCAGCACGGACCCCGGGACAGGGGAGACCCAGTACTTC.

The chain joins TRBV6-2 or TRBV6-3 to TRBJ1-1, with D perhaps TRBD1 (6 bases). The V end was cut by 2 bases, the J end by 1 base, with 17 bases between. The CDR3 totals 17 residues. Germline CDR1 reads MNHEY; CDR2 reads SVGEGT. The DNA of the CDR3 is TGTGCCAGCAGTTACCCCGGGATCTGGGGACAGAACACTGAAGCTTTCTTT. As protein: CASSYPGIWGQNTEAFF.

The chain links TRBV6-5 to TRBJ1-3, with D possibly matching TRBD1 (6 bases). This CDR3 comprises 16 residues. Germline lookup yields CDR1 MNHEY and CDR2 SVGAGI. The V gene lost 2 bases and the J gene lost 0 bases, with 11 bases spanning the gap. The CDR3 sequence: CASSYGQLSSGNTIYF. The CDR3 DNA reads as TGTGCCAGCAGTTACGGACAGCTAAGCTCTGGAAACACCATATATTTT.

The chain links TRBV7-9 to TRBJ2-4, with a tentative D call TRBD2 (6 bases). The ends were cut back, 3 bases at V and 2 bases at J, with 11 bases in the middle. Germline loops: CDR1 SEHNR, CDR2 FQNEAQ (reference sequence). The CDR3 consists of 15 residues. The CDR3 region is CASSFAGTTKNIQYF. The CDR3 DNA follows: TGTGCCAGCAGCTTTGCGGGAACAACCAAAAACATTCAGTACTTC.

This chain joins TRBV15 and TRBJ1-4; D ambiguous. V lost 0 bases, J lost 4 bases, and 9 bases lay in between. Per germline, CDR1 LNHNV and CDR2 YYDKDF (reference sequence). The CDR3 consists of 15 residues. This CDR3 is CATSRDRVVNEKLFF. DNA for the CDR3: TGTGCCACCAGCAGAGATCGGGTTGTTAATGAAAAACTGTTTTTT.

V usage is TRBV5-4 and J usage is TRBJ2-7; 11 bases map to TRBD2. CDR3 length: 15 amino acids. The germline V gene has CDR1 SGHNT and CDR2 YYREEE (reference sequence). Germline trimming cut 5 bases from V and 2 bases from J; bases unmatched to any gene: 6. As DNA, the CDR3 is TGTGCCAGCAGTACAATAGCGGGAGGGACCTACGAGCAGTACTTC. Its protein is CASSTIAGGTYEQYF.